This TCR beta chain was sequenced in a study of T cell responses to AZD1222 COVID-19 vaccine. Points from the study as a whole: White British people made up most donors, females outnumbered males, and clonal diversity was possibly underestimated.

Worth noting for this clone: Its antigen is still unknown.

The method was immunoSEQ multiplex PCR; TCRdb's version includes in-frame clones alone and lacks a portion of them. Here the sample spans about 110,000 clones, roughly nine tenths being singletons. The CDR3 consists of 15 residues. J lost 1 base, V lost 5 bases, and 7 bases had no gene match. Germline values: CDR1 SGHDN, CDR2 FVKESK. The chain recombines TRBV14 with TRBJ1-2, with TRBD1 matching over 7 bases. The receptor's source is an adult in good health. The source was peripheral blood, collected on day 0 of MenACWY control vaccination. The CDR3 nucleotides are TGTGCCAGCAGCAAGGGGACAGCTATTAACTATGGCTACACCTTC. Its translation: CASSKGTAINYGYTF.